This T cell receptor (beta chain) was captured by sequencing in a study of response to subunit inactivated influenza vaccine. Study observations and caveats: Each seasonal influenza vaccination recruits few new T cells, the authors suggested.

TCRdb re-derived calls from the RT-PCR reads in MiXCR, one entry per CDR3 protein. This sample has roughly 630,000 distinct CDR3 sequences, with approximately 14% found just once. This clonotype appeared a few times. As yet, its antigen is unknown. Deletions cut 7 bases from V and 7 bases from J, with 14 bases between. From germline, CDR1 is WNHNN and CDR2 SYGVQD (reference sequence). The CDR3 runs to 13 residues. This clonotype originated in a man aged 45 to 65 who received an inactivated influenza vaccine. The input for sequencing was PBMCs from blood, taken roughly 2 weeks before vaccination. The chain is built from TRBV10-1 and TRBJ2-1; TRBD2 might be the D (6 bases). CDR3 DNA sequence: TGCGCCAGCACGGGACTCATGGGTAATGAGCAGTTCTTC. This encodes CASTGLMGNEQFF.